The 10 T cell receptor beta chains below come from one sample, sequenced in a study of cytomegalovirus exposure and HLA in healthy donors. The primer mix had 60 Vbeta and 13 Jbeta primers. Sequencing was performed with immunoSEQ multiplex PCR; in TCRdb, only in-frame clones are kept and a portion is missing. In the table there are over 110,000 clones, around 82% of which are singletons. Sequenced material: PBMCs. These receptors all come from a female donor in good health and CMV-seronegative.

The genes are TRBV6-6 and TRBJ2-1; 7 bases align to TRBD1. With V trimmed by 4 bases and J by 7 bases, 7 bases remained unmatched. The CDR3 loop spans 14 amino acids. The germline V gene has CDR1 MNHNY and CDR2 SVGAGI (reference sequence). As DNA, the CDR3 is TGTGCCAGCAGTTGGCGACAGGGTGGGAATGAGCAGTTCTTC. As protein: CASSWRQGGNEQFF.

This chain joins TRBV4-1 and TRBJ1-6, with unresolved D. From germline, CDR1 is MGHRA and CDR2 YSYEKL. This CDR3 has 15 amino acids. The V gene lost 0 bases and the J gene lost 6 bases, with 9 bases spanning the gap. The CDR3 DNA sequence: TGCGCCAGCAGCCAAGATTTAACAGTTAATTCACCCCTCCACTTT. Its protein is CASSQDLTVNSPLHF.

The count of this clone is one. The chain recombines TRBV7-9 with TRBJ2-2; weak D call: TRBD1 (7 bases). V was cut by 11 bases and J by 4 bases, with 23 bases left in between. Germline values: CDR1 SEHNR, CDR2 FQNEAQ (reference sequence). This CDR3 spans 16 amino acids. As DNA, the CDR3 is TGTGCCGGTACCAGGGGGGCCCCCCGGGGCACCGGGGAGCTGTTTTTT. Translated, it gives CAGTRGAPRGTGELFF.

The rearrangement links TRBV5-1 to TRBJ2-5, with D possibly being TRBD1 (5 bases). Trimming shortened V by 4 bases and J by 1 base, and 11 bases separated the two germline ends. The germline V gene has CDR1 SGHRS and CDR2 YFSETQ. CDR3 length: 14 residues. The CDR3 sequence: CASSRPGPQETQYF. The CDR3 region has the DNA TGCGCCAGCAGCCGTCCAGGGCCCCAAGAGACCCAGTACTTC.

The chain employs TRBV14 and TRBJ1-1; 7 bases match TRBD1. The CDR3 contains 13 residues. Per germline, CDR1 SGHDN and CDR2 FVKESK. J was trimmed by 9 bases and V by 4 bases; bases with no gene match: 8. The CDR3 DNA follows: TGTGCCAGCAGCCTGGCGACAGGGATTCAAGCTTTCTTT. Protein sequence: CASSLATGIQAFF.

This clone was observed a handful of times. The rearrangement joins TRBV2 to TRBJ2-1; 7 positions agree with TRBD2. This CDR3 is 12 amino acids long. The germline V gene has CDR1 SNHLY and CDR2 FYNNEI. V lost 8 bases and J lost 7; bases outside the gene matches: 5. This CDR3 reads CASWRERNEQFF. In DNA, the CDR3 is TGTGCCAGCTGGCGGGAGAGGAATGAGCAGTTCTTC. Full variable domain (outside the CDR3, taken from reference TRBV2 and TRBJ2-1): EPEVTQTPSHQVTQMGQEVILRCVPISNHLYFYWYRQILGQKVEFLVSFYNNEISEKSEIFDDQFSVERPDGSNFTLKIRSTKLEDSAMYFCASWRERNEQFFGPGTRLTVL.

The chain carries TRBV6-1 and TRBJ1-6, with 8 positions matching TRBD1. From germline, CDR1 is MNHNS and CDR2 SASEGT. CDR3 length: 14 residues. With 5 bases clipped from V and 7 bases from J, the junction kept 4 bases outside the gene matches. The CDR3 loop is CASSRDRLNSPLHF. CDR3 sequence (DNA): TGTGCCAGCAGTAGGGACAGGCTCAATTCACCCCTCCACTTT.

The chain joins TRBV27 to TRBJ1-1; 7 bases are shared with TRBD1. The CDR3 consists of 14 residues. V trimming: 6 bases; J trimming: 1 base; junction bases outside the gene matches: 5. Germline CDR1 is MNHEY and CDR2 is SMNVEV (reference sequence). Here the CDR3 reads CASRLTGANTEAFF. The CDR3 DNA sequence: TGTGCCAGCAGGCTTACAGGGGCGAACACTGAAGCTTTCTTT.

This chain links TRBV11-2 with TRBJ1-2; D possibly corresponds to TRBD1 (5 bases). Germline CDR1 is SGHAT and CDR2 is FQNNGV. Trimming removed 1 base at V and 8 bases at J, with 14 bases between. The CDR3 is 14 amino acids. CDR3 residues: CASSLGTPRGGYTF. The CDR3 coding sequence is TGTGCCAGCAGCTTAGGCACACCTCGGGGGGGCTACACCTTC.

The V call is TRBV19, the J call TRBJ2-7; D may be TRBD1 (5 bases). Germline V gene sequence: CDR1 LNHDA, CDR2 SQIVND (reference sequence). V lost 4 bases to trimming and J lost 2 bases, with 15 bases between them. The CDR3 loop spans 15 amino acids. The CDR3 nucleotides read TGTGCCAGTAGTAACTTGGCAGGGCGAGCCTACGAGCAGTACTTC. Translation gives CASSNLAGRAYEQYF.